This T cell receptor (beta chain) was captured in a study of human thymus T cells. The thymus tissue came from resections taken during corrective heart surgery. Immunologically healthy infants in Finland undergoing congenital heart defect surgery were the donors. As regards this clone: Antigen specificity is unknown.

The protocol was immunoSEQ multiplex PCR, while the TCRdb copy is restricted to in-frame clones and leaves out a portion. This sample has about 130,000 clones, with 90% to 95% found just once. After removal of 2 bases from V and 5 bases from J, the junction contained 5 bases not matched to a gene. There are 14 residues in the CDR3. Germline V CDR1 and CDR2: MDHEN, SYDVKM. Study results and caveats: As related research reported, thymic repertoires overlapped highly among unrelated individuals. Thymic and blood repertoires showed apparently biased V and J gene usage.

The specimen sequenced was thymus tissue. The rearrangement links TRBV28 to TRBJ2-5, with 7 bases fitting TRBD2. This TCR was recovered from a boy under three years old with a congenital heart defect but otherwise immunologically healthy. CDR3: CASSLPREGETQYF. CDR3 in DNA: TGTGCCAGCAGTTTACCGAGGGAGGGTGAGACCCAGTACTTC.